This T cell receptor (beta chain) was observed in a study of CDR3 diversity in severe acne. MiXCR, run by TCRdb on the PCR reads, gives a single entry per CDR3 protein. The sample gives approximately 79,000 distinct CDR3 sequences, 45% to 50% of which show up once; 10% is in the top ten. From germline, CDR1 is MNHNS and CDR2 SASEGT. The CDR3 has 15 residues. This clonotype was counted many times. The junction departs from germline at one end; a sequencing error may be responsible. Sequencing used blood. The origin of this receptor is a male donor in good health, serving as a control. The chain carries TRBV6-1 and TRBJ1-3, with D possibly being TRBD1 (6 bases). The CDR3 DNA reads TGTGCTAGCAGTGAATCCGGGACACGCCGAAACACCATATATTTT. The encoded protein is CASSESGTRRNTIYF.